A selection of T cell receptor beta chains follows, all from one sample in a study of tumor-infiltrating lymphocytes in primary liver carcinoma. Using its own MiXCR run on the multiplex PCR reads, TCRdb lists one record per CDR3 protein. The table has about 210,000 distinct CDR3 sequences, about 65% seen once. Sequencing was carried out using peripheral blood. These receptors originate from a woman in her fifties or sixties with primary liver carcinoma and hepatitis B virus infection. Each CDR3 is given with its conserved first and last residue. Fields, in order: clone size, D gene, V gene, J gene, CDR3 protein, CDR3 DNA. D genes are given only for firm matches. Clone size is stated in some rows and not others, as once, few, many or a class when expanded.

.,TRBD2,TRBV4-2,TRBJ2-5,CASSQDLTSGSENQYF,TGTGCCAGCAGTCAAGATTTAACTAGCGGGAGTGAGAACCAGTACTTC
.,.,TRBV5-1,TRBJ2-2,CASSLGLTTNTGELFF,TGCGCCAGCAGCTTGGGACTTACCACGAACACCGGGGAGCTGTTTTTT
many,.,TRBV12-3/TRBV12-4,TRBJ2-1,CASRKNRGNEQFF,TGTGCCAGCCGGAAGAACCGCGGCAATGAGCAGTTCTTC
.,.,TRBV11-2,TRBJ2-5,CASSLIRQTQETQYF,TGTGCCAGTAGCTTAATCCGGCAGACCCAAGAGACCCAGTACTTC
.,TRBD2,TRBV11-2,TRBJ2-7,CASSSPGLAGEEEQYF,TGTGCCAGCAGCTCCCCGGGGCTAGCGGGAGAAGAGGAGCAGTACTTC
many,.,TRBV11-2,TRBJ1-1,CASSLGAVGATEAFF,TGTGCCAGCAGCTTAGGGGCGGTTGGGGCTACTGAAGCTTTCTTT
few,.,TRBV7-8,TRBJ1-1,CASSLQRLTEAFF,TGTGCCAGCAGCTTACAACGGCTCACTGAAGCTTTCTTT
.,.,TRBV13,TRBJ1-1,CASSQAYQGLIQRAFF,TGTGCCAGCAGCCAAGCTTATCAGGGGCTGATTCAAAGGGCTTTCTTT
many,.,TRBV14,TRBJ1-6,CASRAGGTAVRSPLHF,TGTGCCAGCAGGGCAGGAGGCACCGCCGTCCGGTCACCCCTCCACTTT
many,TRBD2,TRBV11-2,TRBJ2-1,CASSVRRLAVNSYNEQFF,TGTGCCAGCAGCGTACGAAGACTAGCGGTTAACTCCTACAATGAGCAGTTCTTC
.,TRBD2,TRBV11-2,TRBJ2-5,CAGSPLAGVETQYF,TGTGCCGGCAGCCCACTAGCGGGAGTAGAGACCCAGTATTTC
.,.,TRBV11-2,TRBJ2-7,CASSYGGKTSGSEQYF,TGTGCTAGTAGCTACGGCGGGAAGACCTCGGGAAGTGAGCAGTACTTC
.,.,TRBV28,TRBJ1-1,CASSSSGNMNTEAFF,TGTGCCAGCAGTTCATCGGGGAACATGAACACTGAAGCTTTCTTT
.,.,TRBV28,TRBJ2-3,CASTLDGYSGRADTQYF,TGTGCCAGCACTTTAGACGGGTATAGCGGTAGAGCAGATACGCAGTATTTT
.,.,TRBV30,TRBJ1-5,CAWSTLGYQPQHF,TGTGCCTGGAGTACACTGGGGTATCAGCCCCAGCATTTT
few,TRBD2,TRBV11-2,TRBJ2-5,CASSSLGLAGTPMGQETQYF,TGTGCCAGCAGCTCCCTTGGGCTAGCGGGAACACCCATGGGCCAAGAGACCCAGTACTTC
.,.,TRBV11-3,TRBJ2-1,CASSPDKGDEQFF,TGTGCAAGCAGCCCGGACAAGGGCGATGAGCAGTTCTTC
.,.,TRBV12-3/TRBV12-4,TRBJ1-4,CASSLGVSDKLFF,TGTGCCAGCAGTTTAGGCGTTAGTGATAAACTGTTTTTT
.,.,TRBV11-2,TRBJ2-7,CTSSLIWDITLADLGREQYF,TGTACCAGCAGCTTAATTTGGGACATAACCCTAGCGGACCTAGGACGCGAGCAGTACTTC
.,.,TRBV6-5,TRBJ2-2,CASSYQPITGTGELFF,TGTGCCAGCAGTTACCAACCCATCACAGGGACCGGGGAGCTGTTTTTT
.,.,TRBV4-1,TRBJ2-1,CASSRRLVADHNEQFF,TGCGCCAGCAGCCGTAGACTCGTGGCGGACCACAATGAGCAGTTCTTC
.,TRBD2,TRBV11-3,TRBJ2-1,CASIPGISGTYNEQFF,TGTGCCAGCATCCCCGGGATTAGCGGGACCTACAATGAGCAGTTCTTC
.,TRBD2,TRBV11-2,TRBJ2-5,CANTPGTSGSRENQYF,TGTGCCAACACCCCCGGGACTAGCGGGAGTAGAGAGAACCAGTACTTC
.,.,TRBV12-3/TRBV12-4,TRBJ1-3,CASSLALVPTNTIYF,TGTGCCAGTAGTTTAGCGCTCGTCCCCACTAACACCATATATTTT
.,TRBD2,TRBV11-2,TRBJ2-1,CASSLWTSGLEHEQFF,TGTGCCAGCAGCCTGTGGACTAGCGGGTTAGAACATGAGCAGTTCTTC
few,TRBD2,TRBV5-1,TRBJ2-1,CASSLIPPSGTLNEQFF,TGCGCCAGCAGCTTGATTCCGCCTAGCGGGACCCTTAATGAGCAGTTCTTC
many,TRBD2,TRBV12-3/TRBV12-4,TRBJ2-3,CASSPPGGRSNTQYF,TGTGCCAGCAGCCCGCCTGGCGGGAGGAGTAATACGCAGTATTTT
many,TRBD1,TRBV4-2,TRBJ1-1,CASSRGQGATEAFF,TGTGCCAGCAGTCGGGGACAGGGGGCGACTGAAGCTTTCTTT
many,.,TRBV5-4,TRBJ2-3,CASSRIQGSDTQYF,TGTGCCAGCAGCCGAATCCAAGGGTCAGATACGCAGTATTTT
.,.,TRBV7-8,TRBJ2-3,CASSSVPEPGDTQFF,TGTGCCAGCAGCTCAGTCCCAGAGCCGGGGGATACGCAGTTTTTT
.,.,TRBV7-9,TRBJ2-7,CASSPVGYERYF,TGTGCCAGCAGCCCCGTGGGCTACGAGCGGTACTTC
many,.,TRBV28,TRBJ1-1,CASSPLTLLGTEAFF,TGTGCCAGCAGTCCGCTGACTCTTCTGGGCACTGAAGCTTTCTTT
many,.,TRBV4-1,TRBJ2-7,CASSQEGEETPPFLRDPSYEQYF,TGCGCCAGCAGCCAAGAAGGGGAGGAGACACCACCTTTCCTACGAGATCCTTCCTACGAGCAGTACTTC
.,.,TRBV28,TRBJ2-5,CASSLPSRETQYF,TGTGCCAGCAGTTTACCGTCCCGAGAGACCCAGTACTTC
.,.,TRBV11-2,TRBJ1-5,CVNSLGGNQPQHF,TGTGTCAACAGCTTAGGGGGCAATCAGCCCCAGCATTTT
.,.,TRBV20-1,TRBJ2-4,CSARYRETGNIQYF,TGCAGTGCTAGATATAGGGAGACAGGAAACATTCAGTACTTC
many,TRBD1,TRBV5-8,TRBJ2-7,CASSSPGQGLYEQYF,TGTGCCAGCAGCTCCCCGGGACAGGGTCTCTACGAGCAGTACTTC
.,.,TRBV11-3,TRBJ2-3,CASSPPRASPDTQYF,TGTGCCAGCAGCCCGCCTAGAGCGAGCCCAGATACGCAGTATTTT
.,.,TRBV4-1,TRBJ2-5,CASSQDLGGWETQYF,TGCGCCAGTAGCCAAGATTTGGGGGGTTGGGAGACCCAGTACTTC
.,TRBD2,TRBV11-2,TRBJ2-1,CVSSSGLAVYNEKFF,TGTGTCAGCAGCTCGGGACTAGCGGTCTACAATGAGAAGTTCTTC
once,.,TRBV6-6,TRBJ1-1,CASSLQGLTAAFF,TGTGCCAGTAGCCTACAGGGACTCACTGCAGCTTTCTTT